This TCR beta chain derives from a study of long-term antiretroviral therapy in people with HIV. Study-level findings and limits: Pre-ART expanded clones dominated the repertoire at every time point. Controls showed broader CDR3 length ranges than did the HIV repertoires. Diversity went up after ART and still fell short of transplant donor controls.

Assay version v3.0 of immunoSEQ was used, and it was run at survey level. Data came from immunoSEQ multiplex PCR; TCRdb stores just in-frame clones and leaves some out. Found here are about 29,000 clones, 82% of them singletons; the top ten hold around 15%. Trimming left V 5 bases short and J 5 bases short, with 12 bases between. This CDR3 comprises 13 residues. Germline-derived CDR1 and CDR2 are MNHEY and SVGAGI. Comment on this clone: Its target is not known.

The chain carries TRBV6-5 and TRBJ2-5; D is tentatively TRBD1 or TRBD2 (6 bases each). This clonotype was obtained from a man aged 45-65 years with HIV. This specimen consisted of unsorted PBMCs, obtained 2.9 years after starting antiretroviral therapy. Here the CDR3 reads CASSTGAVETQYF. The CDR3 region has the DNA TGTGCCAGCAGTACGGGGGCAGTGGAGACCCAGTACTTC.